The 2 T cell receptor beta chains given below trace back to one sample, sequenced in a study of blood T cell repertoires in COVID-19. The data were produced by immunoSEQ multiplex PCR, yet TCRdb's version contains in-frame clones alone and is incomplete. The sample has about 310,000 clones; 89% are singletons. The specimen sequenced was PBMCs or T cells enriched from blood (not recorded which). The receptors stem from a woman aged 25 to 39 who had recovered from COVID-19.

The V call is TRBV18, the J call TRBJ1-2; D unclear. The CDR3 extends over 14 amino acids. CDR1 KGHSH and CDR2 LQKENI come from the germline V gene. Trimming stripped 5 bases from V and 5 bases from J, with 15 bases between. As DNA, the CDR3 is TGTGCCAGCTCAAGTAGAGGGATCGGTTATGGCTACACCTTC. Protein product: CASSSRGIGYGYTF.

The V and J genes are TRBV2 and TRBJ1-4, with TRBD1 as a possible D gene (6 bases). The CDR3 has 16 residues. The V end lost 1 base, the J end lost 8 bases, and 17 bases lay between the germline ends. Germline assignment: CDR1 SNHLY and CDR2 FYNNEI. The CDR3 region has the DNA TGTGCCAGCAGTGAAGGAACAGGGCTTGTATACGAAAAACTGTTTTTT. Translating it yields CASSEGTGLVYEKLFF.